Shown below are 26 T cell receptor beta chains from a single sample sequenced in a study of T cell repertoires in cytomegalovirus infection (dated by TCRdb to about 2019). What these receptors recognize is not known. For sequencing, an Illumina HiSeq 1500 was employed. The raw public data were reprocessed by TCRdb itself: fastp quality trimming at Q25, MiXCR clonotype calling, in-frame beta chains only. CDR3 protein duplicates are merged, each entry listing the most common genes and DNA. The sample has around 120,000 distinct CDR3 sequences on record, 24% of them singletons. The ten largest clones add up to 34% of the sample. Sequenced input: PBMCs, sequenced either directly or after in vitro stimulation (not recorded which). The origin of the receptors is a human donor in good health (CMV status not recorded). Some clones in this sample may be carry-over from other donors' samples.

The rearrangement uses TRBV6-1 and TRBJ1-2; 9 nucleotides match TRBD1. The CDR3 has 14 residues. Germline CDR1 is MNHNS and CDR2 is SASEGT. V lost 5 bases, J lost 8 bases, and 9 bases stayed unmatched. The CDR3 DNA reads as TGTGCCAGCAGTTATGGTGGGACAGGGAGCGGCTACACCTTC. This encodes CASSYGGTGSGYTF.

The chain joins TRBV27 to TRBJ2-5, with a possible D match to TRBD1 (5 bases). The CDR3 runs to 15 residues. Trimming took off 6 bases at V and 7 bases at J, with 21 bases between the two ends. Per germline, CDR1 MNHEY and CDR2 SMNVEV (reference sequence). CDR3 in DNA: TGTGCCAGCAGGGCCTACCGCAGGGTCGAAGGGACCCAGTACTTC. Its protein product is CASRAYRRVEGTQYF.

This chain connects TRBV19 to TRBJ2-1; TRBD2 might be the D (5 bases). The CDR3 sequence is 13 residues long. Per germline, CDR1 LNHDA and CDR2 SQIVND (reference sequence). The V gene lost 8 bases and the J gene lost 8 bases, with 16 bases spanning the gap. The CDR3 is CASSGLARDEQFF. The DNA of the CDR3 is TGTGCCAGTTCCGGGCTAGCTCGCGATGAGCAGTTCTTC.

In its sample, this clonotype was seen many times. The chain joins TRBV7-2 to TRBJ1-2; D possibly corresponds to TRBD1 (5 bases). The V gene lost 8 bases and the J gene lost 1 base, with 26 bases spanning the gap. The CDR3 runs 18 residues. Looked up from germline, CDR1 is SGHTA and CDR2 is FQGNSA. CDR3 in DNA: TGTGCCAGCCGCGGTGGGGGTTTATCTACATTTGTTAACTATGGCTACACCTTC. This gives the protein CASRGGGLSTFVNYGYTF.

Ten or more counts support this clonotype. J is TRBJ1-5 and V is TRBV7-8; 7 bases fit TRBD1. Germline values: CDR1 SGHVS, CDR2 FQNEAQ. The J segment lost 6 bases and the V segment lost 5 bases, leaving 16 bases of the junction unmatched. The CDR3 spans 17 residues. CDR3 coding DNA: TGTGCCAGCAGCCCAGTCTGGGCGGGAGGGGGCTTTCAGCCCCAGCATTTT. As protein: CASSPVWAGGGFQPQHF.

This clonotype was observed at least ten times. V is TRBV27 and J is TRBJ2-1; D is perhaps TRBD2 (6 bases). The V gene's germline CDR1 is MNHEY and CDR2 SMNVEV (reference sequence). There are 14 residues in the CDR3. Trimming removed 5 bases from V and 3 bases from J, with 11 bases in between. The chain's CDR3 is CASSPRDFYNEQFF. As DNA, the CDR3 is TGTGCCAGCAGTCCTCGGGACTTCTACAATGAGCAGTTCTTC.

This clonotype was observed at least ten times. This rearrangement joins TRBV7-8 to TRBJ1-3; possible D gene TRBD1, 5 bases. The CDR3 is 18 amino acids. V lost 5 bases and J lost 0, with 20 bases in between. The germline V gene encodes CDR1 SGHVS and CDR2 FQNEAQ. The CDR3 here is CASSPAPWTSLSGNTIYF. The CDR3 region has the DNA TGTGCCAGCAGCCCTGCCCCCTGGACATCGCTCTCTGGAAACACCATATATTTT.

In DNA, the CDR3 is TGTGCCAGCTCGAAAGAAGCACCAAACACTGAAGCTTTCTTT. Amino acids: CASSKEAPNTEAFF. This chain joins TRBV18 and TRBJ1-1; unclear D gene. CDR1 KGHSH and CDR2 LQKENI come from the germline V gene. CDR3 length equals 14 residues. V shed 6 bases and J shed 2 bases, with 13 bases lying between them.

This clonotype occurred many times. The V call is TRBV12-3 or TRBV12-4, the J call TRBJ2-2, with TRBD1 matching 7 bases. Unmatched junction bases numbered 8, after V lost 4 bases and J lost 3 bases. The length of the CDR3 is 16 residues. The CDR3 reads CASSSYRDRHTGELFF. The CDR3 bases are TGTGCCAGCAGTTCTTACCGGGACAGACACACCGGGGAGCTGTTTTTT.

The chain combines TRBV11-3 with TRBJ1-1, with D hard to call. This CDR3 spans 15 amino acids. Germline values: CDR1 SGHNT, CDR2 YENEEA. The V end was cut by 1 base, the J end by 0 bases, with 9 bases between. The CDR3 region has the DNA TGTGCCAGCAGCTTAGTTGGCACCTTGAACACTGAAGCTTTCTTT. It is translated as CASSLVGTLNTEAFF.

Written as DNA, the CDR3 is TGTGCCAGCAGTTATAGGGCGGAGGAGGGCAATGAGCAGTTCTTC. It yields the protein CASSYRAEEGNEQFF. The chain employs TRBV6-6 and TRBJ2-1, with a tentative D call TRBD2 (6 bases). The CDR3 is made up of 15 amino acids. Trimming pared 3 bases from V and 6 bases from J, leaving 15 bases between. Germline assignment: CDR1 MNHNY and CDR2 SVGAGI (reference sequence).

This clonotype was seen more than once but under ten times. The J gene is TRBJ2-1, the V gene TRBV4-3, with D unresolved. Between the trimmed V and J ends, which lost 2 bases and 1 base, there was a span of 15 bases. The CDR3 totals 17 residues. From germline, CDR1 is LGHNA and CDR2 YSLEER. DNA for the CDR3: TGCGCCAGCAGCCAAACCCACTCGCGAGGATCCTACAATGAGCAGTTCTTC. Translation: CASSQTHSRGSYNEQFF.

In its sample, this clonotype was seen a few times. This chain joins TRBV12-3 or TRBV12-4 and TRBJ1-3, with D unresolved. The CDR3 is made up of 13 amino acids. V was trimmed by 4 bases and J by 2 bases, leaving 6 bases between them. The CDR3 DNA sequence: TGTGCCAGCAGTTCCCAGACTGGAAACACCATATATTTT. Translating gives CASSSQTGNTIYF.

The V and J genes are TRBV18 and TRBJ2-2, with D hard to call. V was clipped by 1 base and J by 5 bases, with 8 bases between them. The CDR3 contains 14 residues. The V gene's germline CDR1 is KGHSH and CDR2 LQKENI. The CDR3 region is CASSPRPLTGELFF. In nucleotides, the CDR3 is TGTGCCAGCTCACCACGACCCCTAACCGGGGAGCTGTTTTTT.

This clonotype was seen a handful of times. The CDR3 region has the DNA TGTGCCAGCAGCCCCCGCTCGGACCTGGGGACTGAAGCTTTCTTT. This gives the protein CASSPRSDLGTEAFF. The chain recombines TRBV7-2 with TRBJ1-1; D unclear. The germline V gene has CDR1 SGHTA and CDR2 FQGNSA. The CDR3 contains 15 residues. V lost 5 bases, J lost 5 bases, and 18 bases lay in between. Full variable domain (rest looked up from reference TRBV7-2 and TRBJ1-1): GAGVSQSPSNKVTEKGKDVELRCDPISGHTALYWYRQSLGQGLEFLIYFQGNSAPDKSGLPSDRFSAERTGGSVSTLTIQRTQQEDSAVYLCASSPRSDLGTEAFFGQGTRLTVV.

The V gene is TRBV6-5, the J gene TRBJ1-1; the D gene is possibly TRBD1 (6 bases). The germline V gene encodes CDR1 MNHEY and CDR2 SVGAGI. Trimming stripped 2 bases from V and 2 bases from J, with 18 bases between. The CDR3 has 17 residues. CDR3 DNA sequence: TGTGCCAGCAGTTACATCCCAACCGGGACAACCAACACTGAAGCTTTCTTT. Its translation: CASSYIPTGTTNTEAFF.

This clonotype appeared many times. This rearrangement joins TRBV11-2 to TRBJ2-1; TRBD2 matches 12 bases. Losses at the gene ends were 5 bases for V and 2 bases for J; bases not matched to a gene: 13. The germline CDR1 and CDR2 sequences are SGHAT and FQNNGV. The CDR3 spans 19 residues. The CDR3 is CASSTPRRLAGGPYNEQFF. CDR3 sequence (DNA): TGTGCCAGCAGCACGCCCCGCCGTCTAGCGGGAGGGCCCTACAATGAGCAGTTCTTC.

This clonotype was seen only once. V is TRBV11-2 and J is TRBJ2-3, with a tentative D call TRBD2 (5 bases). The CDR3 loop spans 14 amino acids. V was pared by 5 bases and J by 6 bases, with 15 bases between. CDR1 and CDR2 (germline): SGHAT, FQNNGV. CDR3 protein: CASSPQAAGDTQYF. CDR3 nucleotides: TGTGCCAGCAGCCCTCAAGCGGCGGGTGATACGCAGTATTTT. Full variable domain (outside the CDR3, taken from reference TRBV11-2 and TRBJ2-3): EAGVAQSPRYKIIEKRQSVAFWCNPISGHATLYWYQQILGQGPKLLIQFQNNGVVDDSQLPKDRFSAERLKGVDSTLKIQPAKLEDSAVYLCASSPQAAGDTQYFGPGTRLTVL.

CDR3 coding DNA: TGTGCCAGCAGCTTCCGGTTTTCGGGAAACACCATATATTTT. It translates to CASSFRFSGNTIYF. The chain has TRBV3-1 and TRBJ1-3, with unresolved D. Germline lookup yields CDR1 LGHDT and CDR2 YNNKEL (reference sequence). V lost 5 bases, J lost 4 bases, and 12 bases lay in between. The CDR3 has 14 residues.

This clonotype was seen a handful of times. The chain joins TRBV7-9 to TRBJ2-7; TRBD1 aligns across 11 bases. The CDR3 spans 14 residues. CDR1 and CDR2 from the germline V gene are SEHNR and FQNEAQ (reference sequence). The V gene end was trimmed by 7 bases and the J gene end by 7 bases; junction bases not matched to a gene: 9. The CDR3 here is CASTRGQGAREQYF. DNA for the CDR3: TGTGCCAGCACCCGAGGACAGGGGGCGAGAGAGCAGTACTTC.

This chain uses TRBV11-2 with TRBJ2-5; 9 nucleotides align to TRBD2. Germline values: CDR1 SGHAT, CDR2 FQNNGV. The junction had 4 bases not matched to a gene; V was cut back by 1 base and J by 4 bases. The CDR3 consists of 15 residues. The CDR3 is CASSLGGRALETQYF. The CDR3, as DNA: TGTGCCAGCAGCTTAGGCGGGAGGGCCTTAGAGACCCAGTACTTC.

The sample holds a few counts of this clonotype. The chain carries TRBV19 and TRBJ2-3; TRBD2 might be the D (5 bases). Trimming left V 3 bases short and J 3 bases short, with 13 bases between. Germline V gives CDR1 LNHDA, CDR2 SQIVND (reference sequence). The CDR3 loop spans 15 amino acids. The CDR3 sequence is CASSIEADSTDTQYF. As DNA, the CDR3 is TGTGCCAGTAGTATCGAAGCGGACTCTACAGATACGCAGTATTTT. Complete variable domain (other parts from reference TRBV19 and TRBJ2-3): DGGITQSPKYLFRKEGQNVTLSCEQNLNHDAMYWYRQDPGQGLRLIYYSQIVNDFQKGDIAEGYSVSREKKESFPLTVTSAQKNPTAFYLCASSIEADSTDTQYFGPGTRLTVL.

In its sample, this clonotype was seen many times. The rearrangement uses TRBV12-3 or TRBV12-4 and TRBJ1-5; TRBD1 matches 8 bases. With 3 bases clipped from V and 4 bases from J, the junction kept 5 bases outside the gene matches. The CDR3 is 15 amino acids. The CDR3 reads CASSFGRQGNQPQHF. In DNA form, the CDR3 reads TGTGCCAGCAGTTTTGGTAGACAGGGGAATCAGCCCCAGCATTTT.

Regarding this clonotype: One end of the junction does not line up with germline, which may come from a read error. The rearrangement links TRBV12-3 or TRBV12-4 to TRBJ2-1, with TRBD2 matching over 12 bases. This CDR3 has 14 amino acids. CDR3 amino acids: CASSLAGGRNEQFF. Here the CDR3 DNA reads TGTGCCAGCAGTCTAGCGGGAGGGAGGAATGAGCAGTTCTTC.

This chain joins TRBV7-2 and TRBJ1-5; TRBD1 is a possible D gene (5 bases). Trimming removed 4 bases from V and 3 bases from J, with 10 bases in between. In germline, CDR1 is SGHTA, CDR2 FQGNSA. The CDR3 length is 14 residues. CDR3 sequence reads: CASSSQGNNQPQHF. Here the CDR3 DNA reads TGTGCCAGCAGCTCTCAGGGAAACAATCAGCCCCAGCATTTT.

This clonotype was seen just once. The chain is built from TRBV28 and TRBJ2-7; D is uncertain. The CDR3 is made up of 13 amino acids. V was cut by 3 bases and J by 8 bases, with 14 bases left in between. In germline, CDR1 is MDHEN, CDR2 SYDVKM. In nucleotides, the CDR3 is TGTGCCAGCAGTTTTCGCCGGCGTGGAAAGCAGTACTTC. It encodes CASSFRRRGKQYF. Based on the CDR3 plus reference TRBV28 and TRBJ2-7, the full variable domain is DVKVTQSSRYLVKRTGEKVFLECVQDMDHENMFWYRQDPGLGLRLIYFSYDVKMKEKGDIPEGYSVSREKKERFSLILESASTNQTSMYLCASSFRRRGKQYFGPGTRLTVT.